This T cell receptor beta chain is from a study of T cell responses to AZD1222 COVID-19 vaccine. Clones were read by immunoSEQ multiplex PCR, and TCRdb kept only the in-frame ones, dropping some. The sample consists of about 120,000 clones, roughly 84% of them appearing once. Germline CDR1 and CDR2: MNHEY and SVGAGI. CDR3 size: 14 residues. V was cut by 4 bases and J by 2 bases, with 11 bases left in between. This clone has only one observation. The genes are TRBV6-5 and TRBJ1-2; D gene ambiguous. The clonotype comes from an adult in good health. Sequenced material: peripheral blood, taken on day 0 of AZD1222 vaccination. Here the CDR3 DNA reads TGTGCCAGCAGTTCCGCGACACGGAACTATGGCTACACCTTC. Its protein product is CASSSATRNYGYTF.